This TCR beta chain was profiled in a study of blood T cell repertoires in COVID-19. Looking at the study overall: There were acute and convalescent COVID-19 samples, and they came from the United States, Italy and Spain. T cells, B-cell-depleted T cells, or PBMCs supplied cDNA or gDNA.

This clone showed up just a few times. This CDR3 contains 15 residues. The trim removed 6 bases at V and 0 bases at J, leaving 6 bases unmatched. Germline V gene data show CDR1 as SEHNR and CDR2 as FQNEAQ (reference sequence). In the authors' methods: Amplification of reference gene primers provided the estimated nucleated cell counts. TCRdb's copy holds only in-frame clones and misses some; the assay was immunoSEQ multiplex PCR. V, J and clone size are those of that table, while D and trimming were read from the DNA. The data show around 30,000 clones, roughly 88% seen once. Source material: peripheral blood. This clonotype was sampled from a human donor in a cohort sampled during active COVID-19. The V call is TRBV7-9, the J call TRBJ2-7; TRBD1 agrees at 9 bases. The CDR3 DNA reads as TGTGCCAGCAGTTCAGACAGGGGGAGCTCCTACGAGCAGTACTTC. Amino acid sequence: CASSSDRGSSYEQYF.